Sequencing of this T cell receptor (beta chain) was carried out in a study of CD8+ T cells in alopecia areata. Sorting of CD4+ and CD8+ T cells was performed on PBMCs. Germline V gene data show CDR1 as SGHAT and CDR2 as FQNNGV. The CDR3 has 16 amino acids. V lost 4 bases and J lost 4; bases outside the gene matches: 11. Study-wide results and caveats: Scalp sequencing captures resident alphabeta T cells of normal skin too. Elevated clonality characterized lesional scalp relative to normal scalp, particularly in alopecia totalis/universalis.

Points on this clone: Its cognate antigen is unknown.

RNA, once extracted, was reverse transcribed into cDNA for use as the sequencing template. Sequencing used immunoSEQ multiplex PCR; TCRdb keeps in-frame clones, though not all of them. This sample has a few hundred thousand clones, with more than 50% found just once. The chain couples TRBV11-2 to TRBJ2-3; 7 positions agree with TRBD1. This sequence originates from a human donor in good health. Sequenced sample: CD8+ T cells sorted from blood. For the CDR3, the DNA is TGTGCCAGCAGCTCCTCGCAACAGGGGTCCTCAGATACGCAGTATTTT. This sequence encodes CASSSSQQGSSDTQYF. The full variable domain, rest sourced from reference TRBV11-2 and TRBJ2-3, is EAGVAQSPRYKIIEKRQSVAFWCNPISGHATLYWYQQILGQGPKLLIQFQNNGVVDDSQLPKDRFSAERLKGVDSTLKIQPAKLEDSAVYLCASSSSQQGSSDTQYFGPGTRLTVL.